The 2 T cell receptor beta chains in this list originate from one sample, sequenced in a study of shared clonotypes between healthy human individuals. Here immunoSEQ multiplex PCR was the method, and the copy in TCRdb shows in-frame clones only, minus some. Here the sample spans roughly 1,100,000 clones, approximately 70% being singletons. The sequencing input was memory CD4+ T cells sorted from blood. Subset meaning: CD45RA-negative fraction. The source of these receptors is a man aged 18-30 years in good health.

This sequence joins TRBV5-1 and TRBJ1-1, with D perhaps matching TRBD1 (5 bases). CDR1 and CDR2 from the germline V gene are SGHRS and YFSETQ. The CDR3 length is 13 residues. Trimming cost V 4 bases and J 8 bases, with 15 bases left between them. The CDR3: CASSPRVGTEAFF. The CDR3 coding sequence is TGCGCCAGCAGCCCCCGGGTTGGGACGGAAGCTTTCTTT.

The chain couples TRBV19 to TRBJ2-7; possible D gene TRBD2, 7 bases. Trimming took 4 bases from V and 6 from J, leaving 19 bases between them. The CDR3 loop spans 15 amino acids. The germline V gene has CDR1 LNHDA and CDR2 SQIVND (reference sequence). The DNA of the CDR3 is TGTGCCAGTAGTAACCGTGGGGGGGCCAGAGGCGAGCAGTACTTC. Amino acid sequence: CASSNRGGARGEQYF.